These T cell receptor beta chains were read from a single sample in a study of shared clonotypes between healthy human individuals. Repertoires were generated with immunoSEQ multiplex PCR, while TCRdb's copy carries only in-frame clones and drops some. The data contain 2.3 million or so clones, just over 90% of them singletons. The sequenced sample was naive CD4+ T cells from PBMCs. All receptors derive from a man younger than 30 in good health. Some clones in this sample may be carry-over from other donors' samples. CDR3s leave out the opening cysteine and the closing phenylalanine or tryptophan. D genes are given only for firm matches. A clone size is listed for some rows: how often the clone was seen (once, few, many), or a class if it is expanded.

>TRBV6-5|TRBD1|NA
ASRRTGTDTQY
>TRBV5-1|TRBD1|NA
ASSFDRGPFD
>TRBV7-6|NA|NA
ASSPRWNTEAF
>TRBV5-1|NA|NA
ASSLDSPTYEQY
>TRBV7-9|NA|once
ASSLGGGETYEQY
>TRBV18|NA|NA
ASSETANTEAF
>TRBV11-2|NA|NA
ASSQGRAYQETQY
>TRBV28|TRBD2|NA
ASSSGGLSANVLT
>TRBV7-4|TRBD2|NA
ASSFGAAGAGADTQY
>TRBV5-1|NA|NA
ASSHPREPTYEQY
>TRBV15|NA|NA
ATSRGQDLAYEQY
>TRBV28|TRBD2|NA
ASSKGLAGGTDTQY
>TRBV7-6|NA|NA
ASNGGPTDTQY
>TRBV28|NA|NA
ASRNGGSFTEAF
>TRBV10-1|TRBD2|NA
ASMSEAGDPY
>TRBV7-2|NA|NA
ASSPRDGRDYGYT
>TRBV9|TRBD1|NA
ASSPGQLGELF
>TRBV5-1|TRBD2|NA
ASSLVVSGDYQETQY
>TRBV4-1|NA|NA
ASSQDGNEQF
>TRBV14|NA|few
ASSRATSGNTIY
>TRBV27|NA|NA
ASHGGTRPDGELF
>TRBV5-1|NA|NA
ASSLALTSTGELF
>TRBV5-1|NA|once
ASSRGEGLYGYT
>TRBV6-6|NA|few
ASSYRNEQF
>TRBV5-1|NA|NA
ASSLASYGEQF
>TRBV28|TRBD2|NA
ASSLFLAGGLTNEQY
>TRBV19|NA|NA
ASSILQGSANTGELF
>TRBV19|NA|NA
ASSRVGEQF
>TRBV30|NA|once
AWRVSGANVLT
>TRBV7-9|NA|NA
ASSDQYGREFSEKLF
>TRBV6-4|TRBD2|NA
ASSPGTSGRSSYNEQF
>TRBV27|TRBD2|NA
ASSPRAGEGGLLHNEQF
>TRBV28|NA|NA
ASRGPWGTDTQY